This entry describes one T cell receptor (beta chain). This record belongs to a study of blood T cell repertoires in COVID-19. Original methodology: Using reference gene primer amplification, nucleated cell counts were estimated. Measured with immunoSEQ multiplex PCR; TCRdb has only the in-frame clones, and not every one. V and J calls and clone size are given by that table; D and trimming were obtained from the DNA. The sample consists of approximately 210,000 clones, about 82% of them appearing once. Germline-derived CDR1 and CDR2 are KGHSH and LQKENI. V was pared by 3 bases and J by 7 bases, with 6 bases of the junction left unmatched. The CDR3 runs 15 residues. Seattle cases were enrolled at active infection and followed longitudinally.

V is TRBV18 and J is TRBJ2-2, with 9 bases fitting TRBD1. Sequencing was carried out using peripheral blood. This TCR derives from a man aged 55 to 69 with COVID-19, enrolled during active disease. The CDR3 coding sequence is TGTGCCAGCTCACCCTGGACAGGGGAGCACGGGGAGCTGTTTTTT. Translated, it gives CASSPWTGEHGELFF.